What follows are 21 T cell receptor beta chains derived from one specimen sequenced in a study of siplizumab effects on memory and regulatory T cells. Sequenced by immunoSEQ multiplex PCR; TCRdb stores in-frame clones only, minus some. The sample carries 94,000 or so clones, roughly 93% recorded once. Sequenced sample: CD8+ T cells sorted from blood. These receptors were obtained from a human donor in good health.

The V gene is TRBV18, the J gene TRBJ2-7, with D perhaps matching TRBD1 (5 bases). The germline V gene encodes CDR1 KGHSH and CDR2 LQKENI. Trimming took off 5 bases at V and 4 bases at J, with 12 bases between the two ends. The CDR3 is 13 amino acids. The CDR3, as DNA: TGTGCCAGCTCATCCAGGGTTAGTTACGAGCAGTACTTC. Its translation: CASSSRVSYEQYF.

This clone came up once. The chain recombines TRBV30 with TRBJ2-2; D unresolved. Germline values: CDR1 GTSNPN, CDR2 SVGIG (reference sequence). This CDR3 has 14 residues. V lost 0 bases and J 3 bases, leaving 8 bases between the germline ends. The DNA for the CDR3 is TGTGCCTGGAGTGTAGTCACTTACACCGGGGAGCTGTTTTTT. This codes for CAWSVVTYTGELFF.

The chain combines TRBV9 with TRBJ2-2; D gene uncertain. Germline CDR1 and CDR2: SGDLS and YYNGEE. The CDR3 runs 12 residues. The V end lost 5 bases, the J end lost 2 bases, and 4 bases lay between the germline ends. CDR3 bases: TGTGCCAGCAGTGAAAACACCGGGGAGCTGTTTTTT. Residues: CASSENTGELFF.

The CDR3 DNA reads as TGTGCCAGCTCAACTCCGGAGGATGGCTACACCTTC. Its protein product is CASSTPEDGYTF. V and J are TRBV18 and TRBJ1-2; no clear D gene. V shed 5 bases and J shed 6 bases, with 10 bases lying between them. CDR3 length: 12 residues. In germline, CDR1 is KGHSH, CDR2 LQKENI.

J is TRBJ2-7 and V is TRBV18; D ambiguous. V shed 0 bases and J shed 2 bases, with 8 bases lying between them. Germline lookup yields CDR1 KGHSH and CDR2 LQKENI. The CDR3 length is 14 residues. The CDR3 protein is CASSPPANPYEQYF. CDR3 nucleotides: TGTGCCAGCTCACCACCGGCTAACCCCTACGAGCAGTACTTC.

The chain employs TRBV30 and TRBJ2-7, with unresolved D. Trimming stripped 8 bases from V and 5 bases from J, with 25 bases between. The CDR3 sequence is 15 residues long. Germline V gives CDR1 GTSNPN, CDR2 SVGIG (reference sequence). CDR3 bases: TGTGCCGGGCCCCCTAAACAGACCCCTACCCACGAGCAGTACTTC. Translation gives CAGPPKQTPTHEQYF.

The chain joins TRBV13 to TRBJ1-2; D might be TRBD1 (5 bases). CDR1 is PRHDT, CDR2 FYEKMQ, per germline (reference sequence). The V and J ends lost 4 bases and 8 bases respectively, with 17 bases between them. The CDR3 spans 14 residues. CDR3 protein: CASSYQSGRAGYTF. The DNA of the CDR3 is TGTGCCAGCAGCTACCAATCGGGCAGGGCCGGCTACACCTTC.

V is TRBV11-2 and J is TRBJ2-3; the D gene is possibly TRBD2 (6 bases). The CDR3 sequence is 16 residues long. V gave up 0 bases and J gave up 2 bases, with 12 bases separating them. Looked up from germline, CDR1 is SGHAT and CDR2 is FQNNGV. CDR3 bases: TGTGCCAGCAGCTTAGATAGTCCTAGCGCCACAGATACGCAGTATTTT. Residues: CASSLDSPSATDTQYF.

Here the CDR3 reads CASSVLAGENYEQYF. The CDR3 DNA is TGTGCCAGCAGTGTACTAGCGGGGGAGAACTACGAGCAGTACTTC. The chain combines TRBV6-1 with TRBJ2-7; 11 positions match TRBD2. The CDR3 loop spans 15 amino acids. The ends lost 4 bases at V and 3 bases at J; junction bases unmatched: 5. Germline-derived CDR1 and CDR2 are MNHNS and SASEGT.

This clone was observed a single time. The chain is built from TRBV7-9 and TRBJ2-7, with TRBD2 matching over 7 bases. The length of the CDR3 is 18 residues. Germline V CDR1 and CDR2: SEHNR, FQNEAQ (reference sequence). Trimming took 1 base from V and 2 from J; bases not matched to a gene: 14. The CDR3 loop is CASSLGLPGGSSAYEQYF. The CDR3 region has the DNA TGTGCCAGCAGCTTAGGGCTTCCTGGCGGGAGCAGTGCCTACGAGCAGTACTTC.

The chain links TRBV19 to TRBJ1-6, with D maybe TRBD1 (5 bases). Trimming took 5 bases from V and 9 from J, leaving 11 bases between them. CDR3 length equals 13 residues. The germline V gene encodes CDR1 LNHDA and CDR2 SQIVND (reference sequence). CDR3: CASSLSRGSPLHF. The CDR3 DNA reads TGTGCCAGTAGTCTAAGTAGGGGTTCACCCCTCCACTTT.

As for this clone: The junction does not match germline at one end; this may be a read error. Within the sample, other DNA sequences also encode this same CDR3. This rearrangement joins TRBV15 to TRBJ1-5; 7 nucleotides match TRBD1. CDR1 is LNHNV and CDR2 is YYDKDF in the germline V gene (reference sequence). This CDR3 has 15 amino acids. The CDR3 reads CATSRVSRGDQPQHF. CDR3 nucleotides: TGTGCCACCAGCAGAGTCTCCAGGGGGGATCAGCCCCAACATTTT.

The chain links TRBV7-9 to TRBJ2-1, with unresolved D. Germline V gives CDR1 SEHNR, CDR2 FQNEAQ (reference sequence). This CDR3 is built from 14 residues. The V end was cut by 7 bases, the J end by 3 bases, with 13 bases between. The CDR3 loop is CASNGPQSYNEQFF. CDR3 bases: TGTGCCAGCAACGGACCTCAGAGCTACAATGAGCAGTTCTTC.

This clone showed up just once. The chain has TRBV4-3 and TRBJ1-1, with a possible D match to TRBD1 (5 bases). Germline V lookup: CDR1 LGHNA, CDR2 YSLEER. This CDR3 is built from 16 residues. V was clipped by 0 bases and J by 6 bases, with 17 bases between them. The CDR3 DNA reads TGCGCCAGCAGCCAAGATCGACAGACACTATTCTCTGAAGCTTTCTTT. This sequence encodes CASSQDRQTLFSEAFF.

This clone was recorded only once. The chain joins TRBV27 to TRBJ2-2; D is undetermined. Trimming left V 3 bases short and J 0 bases short, with 2 bases between. The CDR3 has 13 amino acids. Germline V gives CDR1 MNHEY, CDR2 SMNVEV (reference sequence). The CDR3 is CASSFSNTGELFF. The CDR3 DNA follows: TGTGCCAGCAGTTTCTCGAACACCGGGGAGCTGTTTTTT.

The CDR3 coding sequence is TGTGCCAGCAGCTATCTGGGACAGAACTACGAGCAGTACTTC. Residues: CASSYLGQNYEQYF. V is TRBV11-2 and J is TRBJ2-7; 7 bases map to TRBD1. CDR3 length equals 14 residues. The V gene's germline CDR1 is SGHAT and CDR2 FQNNGV. Losses at the gene ends were 4 bases for V and 3 bases for J; bases not matched to a gene: 6. Drawing the rest from reference TRBV11-2 and TRBJ2-7, the complete variable domain is EAGVAQSPRYKIIEKRQSVAFWCNPISGHATLYWYQQILGQGPKLLIQFQNNGVVDDSQLPKDRFSAERLKGVDSTLKIQPAKLEDSAVYLCASSYLGQNYEQYFGPGTRLTVT.

V gene TRBV29-1 combines with J gene TRBJ2-5, with TRBD1 identical over 9 bases. CDR3 length: 13 residues. Trimming at V came to 6 bases and at J to 4 bases, leaving 6 bases not matched to a gene. Looked up from germline, CDR1 is SQVTM and CDR2 is ANQGSEA. CDR3 nucleotides: TGCAGCGTGGAGGACAGGGGACGAGAGACCCAGTACTTC. Translation: CSVEDRGRETQYF. Looking up the rest from reference TRBV29-1 and TRBJ2-5 gives the full variable domain: SAVISQKPSRDICQRGTSLTIQCQVDSQVTMMFWYRQQPGQSLTLIATANQGSEATYESGFVIDKFPISRPNLTFSTLTVSNMSPEDSSIYLCSVEDRGRETQYFGPGTRLLVL.

This clone was picked up one time. The junction differs from germline at one of its ends, possibly a read error. This chain connects TRBV7-7 to TRBJ2-1, with 11 bases fitting TRBD1. Germline V gene sequence: CDR1 SSHAT, CDR2 FNYEAQ (reference sequence). The CDR3 loop spans 15 amino acids. This CDR3 is CASSRDRGTYNEQFF. The CDR3 region has the DNA TGTGCTAGCAGCCGGGACAGGGGGACCTACAATGAGCAGTTCTTC.

The V and J genes are TRBV27 and TRBJ2-1, with 7 bases matching TRBD1. Per the germline V gene, CDR1 is MNHEY and CDR2 is SMNVEV (reference sequence). V dropped 4 bases and J dropped 6; count of bases not matched to a gene: 9. The CDR3 runs to 15 residues. CDR3 in DNA: TGTGCCAGCAGTTCCTTCGACAGGGTGGGCAATGAGCAGTTCTTC. It is translated as CASSSFDRVGNEQFF.

The chain uses TRBV10-3 and TRBJ2-1; 7 bases fit TRBD2. In germline, CDR1 is ENHRY, CDR2 SYGVKD. V was pared by 11 bases and J by 4 bases, with 8 bases of the junction left unmatched. This CDR3 is 13 amino acids long. The CDR3 region has the DNA TGTGCCCTATGGGGGGGGGAATACAATGAGCAGTTCTTC. Protein product: CALWGGEYNEQFF.

The rearrangement joins TRBV29-1 to TRBJ2-1, with a tentative D call TRBD2 (5 bases). Germline assignment: CDR1 SQVTM and CDR2 ANQGSEA. V lost 3 bases and J lost 8, with 11 bases in between. The CDR3 has 12 residues. The CDR3 is CSVEGASYEQFF. The CDR3 DNA reads TGCAGCGTTGAGGGTGCTAGCTATGAGCAGTTCTTC.